A single sample is the source of the 24 T cell receptor beta chains below, sequenced in a study of cytotoxic CD8 clonotypes in ibrutinib-treated CLL. Libraries were prepared by immunoSEQ multiplex PCR; TCRdb keeps only in-frame clonotypes and omits some of them. This repertoire shows around 97,000 clones, 78% found once; its top ten account for about 30%. The source material was PBMCs, sampled after 12 months of ibrutinib treatment. The receptors stem from a human donor with chronic lymphocytic leukemia.

The V call is TRBV6-5, the J call TRBJ2-6; TRBD2 is a possible D gene (6 bases). Germline V lookup: CDR1 MNHEY, CDR2 SVGAGI. Between the trimmed V and J ends, which lost 0 bases and 2 bases, there was a span of 8 bases. The CDR3 has 16 residues. DNA of the CDR3: TGTGCCAGCAGTTACTCGTCGGGAGCTGGGGCCAACGTCCTGACTTTC. It yields the protein CASSYSSGAGANVLTF.

The genes are TRBV5-6 and TRBJ1-4; D perhaps matches TRBD1 (5 bases). CDR3 length equals 15 residues. V was trimmed by 0 bases and J by 5 bases, leaving 11 bases between them. CDR1 is SGHDT, CDR2 YYEEEE, per germline. The CDR3 sequence is CASSLVGDANEKLFF. Here the CDR3 DNA reads TGTGCCAGCAGCTTGGTAGGGGATGCGAATGAAAAACTGTTTTTT. Filled out from reference TRBV5-6 and TRBJ1-4, the complete variable domain reads DAGVTQSPTHLIKTRGQQVTLRCSPKSGHDTVSWYQQALGQGPQFIFQYYEEEERQRGNFPDRFSGHQFPNYSSELNVNALLLGDSALYLCASSLVGDANEKLFFGSGTQLSVL.

This clone was seen only a few times. The J gene is TRBJ2-7, the V gene TRBV5-1, with 7 positions matching TRBD2. Trimming cost V 1 base and J 0 bases; bases outside gene matches: 4. The CDR3 contains 15 residues. The germline V gene encodes CDR1 SGHRS and CDR2 YFSETQ. CDR3 amino acids: CASSLISGGSYEQYF. In nucleotides, the CDR3 is TGCGCCAGCAGCTTGATCTCGGGGGGCTCCTACGAGCAGTACTTC.

V gene TRBV6-1 combines with J gene TRBJ2-3; D possibly corresponds to TRBD2 (6 bases). Deletions cut 4 bases from V and 5 bases from J, with 13 bases between. The germline CDR1 and CDR2 sequences are MNHNS and SASEGT. The CDR3 is 14 amino acids. CDR3 sequence: CASSATGDGDTQYF. In DNA form, the CDR3 reads TGTGCCAGCAGTGCAACGGGGGATGGAGATACGCAGTATTTT.

V gene TRBV2 combines with J gene TRBJ1-2; D gene ambiguous. Trimming pared 1 base from V and 1 base from J, leaving 1 base between. CDR3 length equals 12 residues. Germline CDR1 reads SNHLY; CDR2 reads FYNNEI. Here the CDR3 reads CASSEVNYGYTF. The CDR3 nucleotides read TGTGCCAGCAGTGAAGTTAACTATGGCTACACCTTC.

Turning to this clone: Within the sample, other DNA sequences also encode this same CDR3. CDR3 sequence: CASSSRGRETQYF. The CDR3 DNA sequence: TGTGCCAGCAGCTCCAGGGGGAGGGAGACCCAGTACTTC. V usage is TRBV7-9 and J usage is TRBJ2-5; possible D gene TRBD1, 7 bases. The CDR3 consists of 13 residues. Germline-derived CDR1 and CDR2 are SEHNR and FQNEAQ (reference sequence). Trimming shortened V by 4 bases and J by 5 bases, and 11 bases separated the two germline ends.

The rearrangement links TRBV10-3 to TRBJ2-2, with D uncertain. Trimming removed 3 bases at V and 0 bases at J, with 11 bases between. The CDR3 sequence is 16 residues long. CDR1 and CDR2 from the germline V gene are ENHRY and SYGVKD. Here the CDR3 reads CAISETQLSNTGELFF. CDR3 coding DNA: TGTGCCATCAGTGAAACACAGTTGTCGAACACCGGGGAGCTGTTTTTT.

J is TRBJ2-1 and V is TRBV5-1; D ambiguous. Looked up from germline, CDR1 is SGHRS and CDR2 is YFSETQ. This CDR3 has 15 amino acids. The germline V and J ends were trimmed by 2 bases and 5 bases, with 14 bases remaining between them. The CDR3 is CASSFRAEMDNEQFF. The CDR3 coding sequence is TGCGCCAGCAGCTTTAGAGCCGAAATGGACAATGAGCAGTTCTTC.

This clone was found a few times. This sequence joins TRBV19 and TRBJ2-4; TRBD2 is a possible D gene (5 bases). With 6 bases removed from V and 6 bases from J, the gap between germline ends came to 18 bases. The germline CDR1 and CDR2 sequences are LNHDA and SQIVND (reference sequence). CDR3 size: 15 residues. CDR3 in amino acids: CASSPFSAAGNIQYF. The CDR3 nucleotides read TGTGCCAGTAGCCCTTTTTCGGCGGCGGGAAACATTCAGTACTTC.

CDR3 DNA sequence: TGTGCCAGCAGTTTCCCCCAGGACAGCTATGGCTACACCTTC. This sequence encodes CASSFPQDSYGYTF. This sequence joins TRBV28 and TRBJ1-2; weak D call: TRBD1 (6 bases). CDR3 length equals 14 residues. CDR1 and CDR2 (germline): MDHEN, SYDVKM. V was clipped by 3 bases and J by 4 bases, with 12 bases between them.

This clone was observed once. The rearrangement links TRBV5-6 to TRBJ1-4; D might be TRBD1 (6 bases). There are 15 residues in the CDR3. The V end was cut by 6 bases, the J end by 3 bases, with 15 bases between. Germline-derived CDR1 and CDR2 are SGHDT and YYEEEE. Here the CDR3 DNA reads TGTGCCAGCACCTACAGGGTGGTGTCTAATGAAAAACTGTTTTTT. This translates into CASTYRVVSNEKLFF.

V and J are TRBV19 and TRBJ2-3; TRBD2 agrees at 8 bases. CDR1 LNHDA and CDR2 SQIVND come from the germline V gene (reference sequence). This CDR3 comprises 16 residues. Germline trimming cut 4 bases from V and 4 bases from J; bases unmatched to any gene: 10. CDR3 DNA: TGTGCCAGTAGTAGGACTAGCTCGGGGATGTCAGATACGCAGTATTTT. This translates into CASSRTSSGMSDTQYF.

This chain uses TRBV2 with TRBJ2-2, with 8 bases that match TRBD1. With V trimmed by 7 bases and J by 8 bases, 12 bases remained unmatched. The CDR3 has 15 residues. In germline, CDR1 is SNHLY, CDR2 FYNNEI. CDR3 sequence: CASKETGALTGELFF. CDR3 DNA sequence: TGTGCCAGCAAAGAGACAGGGGCTCTCACAGGGGAGCTGTTTTTT.

The rearrangement joins TRBV29-1 to TRBJ2-5, with D uncertain. CDR1 SQVTM and CDR2 ANQGSEA come from the germline V gene. The length of the CDR3 is 12 residues. V shed 3 bases and J shed 1 base, with 6 bases lying between them. The CDR3 nucleotides are TGCAGCGTTGACCCGAGCCAAGAGACCCAGTACTTC. Protein: CSVDPSQETQYF. The full variable domain, rest sourced from reference TRBV29-1 and TRBJ2-5, is SAVISQKPSRDICQRGTSLTIQCQVDSQVTMMFWYRQQPGQSLTLIATANQGSEATYESGFVIDKFPISRPNLTFSTLTVSNMSPEDSSIYLCSVDPSQETQYFGPGTRLLVL.

This clone turned up a few times. The J gene is TRBJ2-7, the V gene TRBV5-1; D gene uncertain. Germline CDR1 and CDR2: SGHRS and YFSETQ. CDR3 length: 11 residues. V lost 0 bases, J lost 4 bases, and 2 bases lay in between. CDR3 DNA sequence: TGCGCCAGCAGCTTGGGATACGAGCAGTACTTC. Its translation: CASSLGYEQYF.

The rearrangement links TRBV9 to TRBJ1-2; the match to TRBD1 covers 7 bases. Germline V lookup: CDR1 SGDLS, CDR2 YYNGEE. This CDR3 comprises 14 residues. After removal of 2 bases from V and 2 bases from J, the junction contained 3 bases not matched to a gene. The CDR3 protein is CASSVSGGNYGYTF. CDR3 nucleotide sequence: TGTGCCAGCAGCGTTTCAGGGGGGAACTATGGCTACACCTTC.

The V and J genes are TRBV6-5 and TRBJ1-1; the D is unclear. Germline V gives CDR1 MNHEY, CDR2 SVGAGI. V was clipped by 4 bases and J by 10 bases, with 16 bases between them. CDR3 size: 13 residues. The CDR3, as DNA: TGTGCCAGCAGTTTGATAGGCGGGGTTGCAGCTTTCTTT. This codes for CASSLIGGVAAFF.

This clone was seen only once. The genes are TRBV29-1 and TRBJ2-1, with TRBD2 matching over 9 bases. The V and J ends lost 6 bases and 6 bases, in that order; junction bases with no gene match: 9. CDR3 length equals 14 residues. CDR1 SQVTM and CDR2 ANQGSEA come from the germline V gene. CDR3 protein: CSVDPGLALNEQFF. The CDR3 region has the DNA TGCAGCGTGGATCCGGGACTAGCTCTCAATGAGCAGTTCTTC.

This clone appeared a few times. The chain couples TRBV19 to TRBJ2-7; D gene unclear. The CDR3 runs 13 residues. Germline-derived CDR1 and CDR2 are LNHDA and SQIVND (reference sequence). The V gene lost 9 bases and the J gene lost 0 bases, with 12 bases spanning the gap. CDR3 DNA sequence: TGTGCCAGCCAATCGATGCGCTCCTACGAGCAGTACTTC. Encoded protein: CASQSMRSYEQYF.

This chain links TRBV11-3 with TRBJ1-1; 8 bases are a match to TRBD1. J gave up 1 base and V 5 bases, and 6 bases lay outside the gene matches. The CDR3 has 15 residues. CDR1 is SGHNT and CDR2 is YENEEA in the germline V gene. In DNA form, the CDR3 reads TGTGCCAGCAGCACGCGACAGGGGAAGAACACTGAAGCTTTCTTT. It encodes CASSTRQGKNTEAFF.

CDR3 nucleotides: TGTGCCAGCCGACAGACTAGCGGGGGGGCCGAGGGAGAGACCCAGTACTTC. Translating it yields CASRQTSGGAEGETQYF. J is TRBJ2-5 and V is TRBV21-1; TRBD2 is taken as the D call from the table, unchecked against the DNA. TRBV21-1 is assigned pseudogene status. CDR3 length: 17 amino acids.

CDR3 residues: CASSTTGLGGYTF. The CDR3 DNA is TGTGCCAGCAGCACAACGGGCTTGGGCGGCTACACCTTC. The rearrangement joins TRBV5-4 to TRBJ1-2; D uncertain. Germline assignment: CDR1 SGHNT and CDR2 YYREEE (reference sequence). This CDR3 spans 13 amino acids. With 4 bases removed from V and 8 bases from J, the gap between germline ends came to 15 bases. The full variable domain, its missing parts supplied by reference TRBV5-4 and TRBJ1-2, is ETGVTQSPTHLIKTRGQQVTLRCSSQSGHNTVSWYQQALGQGPQFIFQYYREEENGRGNFPPRFSGLQFPNYSSELNVNALELDDSALYLCASSTTGLGGYTFGSGTRLTVV.

The rearrangement joins TRBV5-1 to TRBJ2-5, with 10 bases aligning to TRBD2. There are 17 residues in the CDR3. Per germline, CDR1 SGHRS and CDR2 YFSETQ. After removal of 1 base from V and 2 bases from J, the junction contained 8 bases not matched to a gene. The CDR3 here is CASSLQWTSGSQETQYF. The CDR3 DNA is TGCGCCAGCAGCTTGCAATGGACTAGCGGCTCACAAGAGACCCAGTACTTC.

This clone turned up a few times. The gene calls are TRBV5-1 and TRBJ1-6, with 7 bases that match TRBD1. The CDR3 extends over 14 amino acids. In germline, CDR1 is SGHRS, CDR2 YFSETQ. With V trimmed by 5 bases and J by 5 bases, 4 bases remained unmatched. In DNA, the CDR3 is TGCGCCAGCAGTGTCGGACAGGATAATTCACCCCTCCACTTT. As protein: CASSVGQDNSPLHF. Based on the CDR3 plus reference TRBV5-1 and TRBJ1-6, the full variable domain is KAGVTQTPRYLIKTRGQQVTLSCSPISGHRSVSWYQQTPGQGLQFLFEYFSETQRNKGNFPGRFSGRQFSNSRSEMNVSTLELGDSALYLCASSVGQDNSPLHFGNGTRLTVT.